The clone carrying this T cell receptor (beta chain) has at least ten counts. Its cognate antigen is unknown. This entry is derived from a study of CD8 T cells in ankylosing spondylitis. A quantitative 5'-RACE method, one with molecular barcodes, was used to make TCR beta libraries. Each CDR3 protein is one row after TCRdb ran MiXCR on the 5' RACE reads. The table includes roughly 490,000 distinct CDR3 sequences, 5.3% detected once. Study conclusions and caveats: As reported, disease-linked clones showed significant enrichment in matched ankylosing spondylitis synovial fluid. A motif of under ten highly homologous TCR beta variants was seen as apparently characteristic of ankylosing spondylitis blood.

Trimming took off 6 bases at V and 7 bases at J, with 12 bases between the two ends. CDR3 length: 13 residues. Germline CDR1 MNHEY, CDR2 SMNVEV (reference sequence). Sequencing was carried out using blood, either unsorted or a sorted T cell fraction (not recorded which). The rearrangement joins TRBV27 to TRBJ1-4; the D is unclear. The TCR sequence derives from a male donor with ankylosing spondylitis. The CDR3 nucleotides read TGTGCCAGCAGGATGACGTTGGGTGAAAAACTGTTTTTT. This gives the protein CASRMTLGEKLFF. The full variable domain, with the rest looked up from reference TRBV27 and TRBJ1-4, is EAQVTQNPRYLITVTGKKLTVTCSQNMNHEYMSWYRQDPGLGLRQIYYSMNVEVTDKGDVPEGYKVSRKEKRNFPLILESPSPNQTSLYFCASRMTLGEKLFFGSGTQLSVL.